This TCR beta chain was documented in a study of CD8+ T cells in alopecia areata. Treatment indicated: oral pan-JAK inhibitor, 5-10 mg twice daily. Sampling of alopecia areata patients yielded lesional scalp punch biopsies as well as peripheral blood. The ends lost 6 bases at V and 5 bases at J; junction bases unmatched: 7. The CDR3 extends over 14 amino acids. Germline V lookup: CDR1 MNHEY, CDR2 SVGAGI. There are a few counts of this clone. cDNA reverse transcribed from extracted RNA served as the sequencing template. TCRdb's copy holds only in-frame clones and misses some; the assay was immunoSEQ multiplex PCR. In the table there are about 210,000 clones, roughly two fifths of which are singletons.

The specimen was CD4+ T cells sorted from blood, collected at approximately week 30, from a patient treated with tofacitinib. This sequence was found in a human donor with alopecia areata. The V call is TRBV6-5, the J call TRBJ2-7, with 10 bases lining up with TRBD1. The CDR3 DNA follows: TGTGCCAGCAGGCCGGGACAGGGGTTGCACGAGCAGTACTTC. Encoded protein: CASRPGQGLHEQYF.